Shown below are 30 T cell receptor beta chains from a single sample sequenced in a study of blood T cell repertoires in COVID-19. Sequenced by immunoSEQ multiplex PCR; TCRdb stores in-frame clones only, minus some. The top ten clones hold 29% of a sample with about 76,000 clones, roughly 91% of them seen once. The specimen was peripheral blood. The receptors shown here come from a woman older than 75 with active or convalescent COVID-19.

The chain is built from TRBV10-3 and TRBJ1-1; perhaps TRBD1 as D (5 bases). Germline loops: CDR1 ENHRY, CDR2 SYGVKD. The CDR3 sequence is 14 residues long. V was shortened by 2 bases and J by 3 bases, with 10 bases between the two germline ends. As DNA, the CDR3 is TGTGCCATCAGTGAGACGGTAGGGGACACTGAAGCTTTCTTT. Amino acid sequence: CAISETVGDTEAFF.

The genes are TRBV9 and TRBJ2-2, with D perhaps TRBD1 (6 bases). CDR1 is SGDLS and CDR2 is YYNGEE in the germline V gene. V dropped 3 bases and J dropped 5 bases, with 14 bases sitting between them. The CDR3 sequence is 15 residues long. This CDR3 is CASSGDYRVTGELFF. CDR3 DNA sequence: TGTGCCAGCAGCGGAGACTACAGGGTTACCGGGGAGCTGTTTTTT.

The chain joins TRBV30 to TRBJ2-1, with TRBD2 identical over 7 bases. The J segment lost 8 bases and the V segment lost 0 bases, leaving 19 bases of the junction unmatched. The germline V gene has CDR1 GTSNPN and CDR2 SVGIG (reference sequence). This CDR3 comprises 18 residues. For the CDR3, the DNA is TGTGCCTGGAGTGTACTGAGCGGGGCCTCCCAGTTTGTCTATGAGCAGTTCTTC. Encoded protein: CAWSVLSGASQFVYEQFF.

This chain links TRBV10-3 with TRBJ1-2, with TRBD1 identical over 9 bases. Per germline, CDR1 ENHRY and CDR2 SYGVKD. V lost 6 bases and J lost 7; bases outside the gene matches: 3. The CDR3 contains 12 residues. CDR3 in amino acids: CAIRQTGGGYTF. CDR3 nucleotides: TGTGCCATCAGACAGACAGGGGGTGGCTACACCTTC.

The chain joins TRBV3-1 (or the pseudogene TRBV3-2) to TRBJ1-3, with a tentative D call TRBD1 (6 bases). V lost 10 bases and J lost 3, with 19 bases in between. Germline loops: CDR1 LGHDT, CDR2 YNNKEL (reference sequence). This CDR3 has 15 residues. In DNA form, the CDR3 reads TGTGCCACAACACAGGGTATTTTTCGTGGAAACACCATATATTTT. Protein sequence: CATTQGIFRGNTIYF.

This rearrangement joins TRBV7-9 to TRBJ1-2; D unclear. The CDR3 spans 13 residues. Germline V CDR1 and CDR2: SEHNR, FQNEAQ (reference sequence). V gave up 1 base and J gave up 8 bases, with 11 bases separating them. The CDR3 region is CASSLGETGGYTF. The CDR3 coding sequence is TGTGCCAGCAGCTTAGGGGAGACCGGAGGCTACACCTTC.

This chain uses TRBV6-2 or TRBV6-3 with TRBJ1-2; D may be TRBD1 (5 bases). V was shortened by 2 bases and J by 5 bases, with 24 bases between the two germline ends. The germline V gene encodes CDR1 MNHEY and CDR2 SVGEGT. The CDR3 runs to 18 residues. For the CDR3, the DNA is TGTGCCAGCAGTTACGACGGCCCCAGAGGACAACGATTATATGGCTACACCTTC. As protein: CASSYDGPRGQRLYGYTF.

The J gene is TRBJ1-6, the V gene TRBV6-5; 11 positions match TRBD1. The CDR3 spans 14 residues. Germline assignment: CDR1 MNHEY and CDR2 SVGAGI. The V and J ends lost 6 bases and 11 bases, in that order; junction bases with no gene match: 6. CDR3 region: CASREDRGHPPLHF. The DNA of the CDR3 is TGTGCCAGCAGAGAGGACAGGGGGCACCCACCCCTCCACTTT.

CDR3: CASTLEAAGWYGYTF. Here the CDR3 DNA reads TGTGCCAGTACGCTCGAGGCGGCCGGGTGGTATGGCTACACCTTC. The chain couples TRBV19 to TRBJ1-2; D gene unclear. The CDR3 is 15 residues long. Germline V gene sequence: CDR1 LNHDA, CDR2 SQIVND (reference sequence). Trimming pared 7 bases from V and 5 bases from J, leaving 20 bases between.

This chain connects TRBV5-6 to TRBJ2-2; 9 bases agree with TRBD2. The CDR3 is 17 amino acids. Germline CDR1 and CDR2: SGHDT and YYEEEE. Trimming cost V 0 bases and J 3 bases; bases outside gene matches: 6. CDR3 sequence (DNA): TGTGCCAGCAGCTTGGGAAAACTAGCGGGCTACACCGGGGAGCTGTTTTTT. It specifies CASSLGKLAGYTGELFF.

The chain links TRBV28 to TRBJ1-2; D is possibly TRBD1 (6 bases). The CDR3 length is 15 residues. In germline, CDR1 is MDHEN, CDR2 SYDVKM. Trimming stripped 8 bases from V and 2 bases from J, with 18 bases between. In nucleotides, the CDR3 is TGTGCCAGCGGTCCTCCGGGACAACTAAACTATGGCTACACCTTC. It translates to CASGPPGQLNYGYTF.

V and J are TRBV28 and TRBJ1-5; D may be TRBD1 (5 bases). The CDR3 extends over 16 amino acids. The germline gives CDR1 MDHEN, CDR2 SYDVKM. V lost 4 bases to trimming and J lost 7 bases, with 20 bases between them. The CDR3 reads CASSYMTVRGGQPQHF. As DNA, the CDR3 is TGTGCCAGCAGTTACATGACAGTTAGGGGAGGCCAGCCCCAGCATTTT.

This clone showed up just once. V usage is TRBV7-3 and J usage is TRBJ2-2, with 9 bases identical to TRBD2. Per germline, CDR1 SGHTA and CDR2 FQGTGA. The V gene end was trimmed by 2 bases and the J gene end by 7 bases; junction bases not matched to a gene: 5. CDR3 size: 15 residues. The CDR3 DNA reads TGTGCCAGCAGCTTACATTCTAGCGGGAACGGGGAGCTGTTTTTT. This encodes CASSLHSSGNGELFF.

The chain joins TRBV30 to TRBJ1-1; D possibly corresponds to TRBD1 (5 bases). The CDR3 is 11 residues long. The germline V and J ends were trimmed by 1 base and 7 bases, with 7 bases remaining between them. The germline CDR1 and CDR2 sequences are GTSNPN and SVGIG (reference sequence). The CDR3 sequence: CAWSGQGEAFF. CDR3 DNA: TGTGCCTGGAGTGGGCAGGGTGAAGCTTTCTTT.

V is TRBV24-1 and J is TRBJ2-2, with 7 bases identical to TRBD1. CDR1 is KGHDR, CDR2 SFDVKD, per germline. Unmatched junction bases numbered 5, after V lost 3 bases and J lost 2 bases. There are 16 residues in the CDR3. CDR3 protein: CATSDVGQTNTGELFF. CDR3 coding DNA: TGTGCCACCAGTGATGTGGGACAGACAAACACCGGGGAGCTGTTTTTT.

The rearrangement links TRBV9 to TRBJ1-6; D unclear. The CDR3 covers 14 residues. CDR1 is SGDLS and CDR2 is YYNGEE in the germline V gene. Trimming pared 0 bases from V and 6 bases from J, leaving 7 bases between. The CDR3 nucleotides are TGTGCCAGCAGCGTAGGAAGTAGTAATTCACCCCTCCACTTT. As protein: CASSVGSSNSPLHF. Full variable domain (remainder filled in from reference TRBV9 and TRBJ1-6): DSGVTQTPKHLITATGQRVTLRCSPRSGDLSVYWYQQSLDQGLQFLIQYYNGEERAKGNILERFSAQQFPDLHSELNLSSLELGDSALYFCASSVGSSNSPLHFGNGTRLTVT.

The chain uses TRBV11-3 and TRBJ2-4; 8 positions match TRBD1. V shed 8 bases, J shed 0 bases, and the junction held 18 bases outside the gene matches. CDR1 and CDR2 (germline): SGHNT, YENEEA. The CDR3 sequence is 19 residues long. The CDR3 DNA follows: TGTGCCAGCGAAATGATAACAGGGGGTCCACTTAGAGCCAAAAACATTCAGTACTTC. It codes for CASEMITGGPLRAKNIQYF.

V is TRBV12-3 or TRBV12-4 and J is TRBJ1-2, with 7 bases identical to TRBD1. The CDR3 contains 13 residues. With V trimmed by 3 bases and J by 8 bases, 6 bases remained unmatched. DNA of the CDR3: TGTGCCAGCAGTTTGACAGGGTTGAAAGGCTACACCTTC. This sequence encodes CASSLTGLKGYTF.

In its sample, this clone was seen once. The genes are TRBV18 and TRBJ1-2, with D perhaps TRBD1 (5 bases). V was clipped by 7 bases and J by 5 bases, with 11 bases between them. The CDR3 contains 12 residues. From germline, CDR1 is KGHSH and CDR2 LQKENI. The CDR3 spells CASLDSAYGYTF. The CDR3 DNA sequence: TGTGCCAGCTTAGACAGCGCGTATGGCTACACCTTC.

This clone was seen just once. V is TRBV18 and J is TRBJ2-5, with a possible D match to TRBD1 (5 bases). With 2 bases removed from V and 4 bases from J, the gap between germline ends came to 8 bases. The CDR3 has 13 residues. Germline V gene lookup returns CDR1 KGHSH and CDR2 LQKENI. CDR3 loop: CASSPGQRETQYF. In DNA form, the CDR3 reads TGTGCCAGCTCACCAGGACAACGAGAGACCCAGTACTTC.

The chain is built from TRBV4-1 and TRBJ1-3; D is undetermined. CDR1 and CDR2 (germline): MGHRA, YSYEKL. V was clipped by 0 bases and J by 0 bases, with 6 bases between them. This CDR3 has 15 amino acids. DNA for the CDR3: TGCGCCAGCAGCCAAGACGGGGACTCTGGAAACACCATATATTTT. Protein product: CASSQDGDSGNTIYF.

The chain's CDR3 is CASSISPGRGIYGYTF. The CDR3 nucleotides read TGTGCCAGTAGTATCTCCCCCGGACGGGGTATCTATGGCTACACCTTC. The chain recombines TRBV19 with TRBJ1-2; D not resolved. Trimming stripped 3 bases from V and 4 bases from J, with 18 bases between. Germline V gives CDR1 LNHDA, CDR2 SQIVND (reference sequence). The CDR3 has 16 amino acids. The complete variable domain, with remaining parts taken from reference TRBV19 and TRBJ1-2, reads DGGITQSPKYLFRKEGQNVTLSCEQNLNHDAMYWYRQDPGQGLRLIYYSQIVNDFQKGDIAEGYSVSREKKESFPLTVTSAQKNPTAFYLCASSISPGRGIYGYTFGSGTRLTVV.

J is TRBJ2-7 and V is TRBV7-2, with TRBD2 matching 10 bases. The CDR3 length is 15 residues. V shed 1 base and J 2 bases; nucleotides not matched to a gene: 2. Germline assignment: CDR1 SGHTA and CDR2 FQGNSA. The CDR3 DNA sequence: TGTGCCAGCAGCTTAGAGAGCGGGGGGGCCTACGAGCAGTACTTC. It is translated as CASSLESGGAYEQYF.

The chain joins TRBV7-2 to TRBJ1-3, with D possibly TRBD1 on 5 matching bases. The V end was cut by 5 bases, the J end by 4 bases, with 15 bases between. Germline assignment: CDR1 SGHTA and CDR2 FQGNSA. The CDR3 extends over 15 amino acids. The CDR3 reads CASSARVTTGNTIYF. CDR3 bases: TGTGCCAGCAGCGCCAGGGTAACGACAGGAAACACCATATATTTT.

This clone was counted a single time. CDR3: CASSTRDRLGSYGYTF. CDR3 in DNA: TGTGCCAGCAGCACCAGAGACAGGTTAGGTTCATACGGCTACACCTTC. The genes are TRBV7-8 and TRBJ1-2; tentative D call: TRBD1 (6 bases). Germline V gene data show CDR1 as SGHVS and CDR2 as FQNEAQ. CDR3 size: 16 residues. Trimming took 5 bases from V and 8 from J, leaving 24 bases between them.

V usage is TRBV6-6 and J usage is TRBJ1-2, with TRBD1 matching 8 bases. The V gene end was trimmed by 3 bases and the J gene end by 3 bases; junction bases not matched to a gene: 6. CDR1 MNHNY and CDR2 SVGAGI come from the germline V gene (reference sequence). CDR3 length: 15 amino acids. The CDR3, as DNA: TGTGCCAGCAGTTATATCTCGACAGGGGACTATGGCTACACCTTC. Amino acid sequence: CASSYISTGDYGYTF.

The sample holds one count of this clone. V and J are TRBV25-1 and TRBJ1-4; D is possibly TRBD1 (5 bases). V was pared by 3 bases and J by 5 bases, with 13 bases between. Germline V CDR1 and CDR2: MGHDK, SYGVNS. This CDR3 comprises 15 residues. The CDR3 here is CASSDDRAENEKLFF. Here the CDR3 DNA reads TGTGCCAGCAGTGACGACAGAGCAGAGAATGAAAAACTGTTTTTT.

Only one count was recorded for this clone. The chain links TRBV5-1 to TRBJ2-7; D unclear. Germline CDR1 and CDR2: SGHRS and YFSETQ. V was pared by 0 bases and J by 1 base, with 5 bases between. The CDR3 is made up of 13 amino acids. The CDR3 region has the DNA TGCGCCAGCAGCTTGGCCTTTTCCTACGAGCAGTACTTC. Protein sequence: CASSLAFSYEQYF.

The chain joins TRBV20-1 to TRBJ1-4; possibly TRBD1 for D (6 bases). The V end was cut by 3 bases, the J end by 8 bases, with 16 bases between. This CDR3 is built from 14 residues. Germline-derived CDR1 and CDR2 are DFQATT and SNEGSKA (reference sequence). CDR3 nucleotides: TGCAGTGCTAGTCGGGGGGCTAATCGGGAAAAACTGTTTTTT. This translates into CSASRGANREKLFF.

V gene TRBV19 combines with J gene TRBJ1-5; possibly TRBD1 for D (5 bases). The CDR3 totals 15 residues. V lost 3 bases and J lost 6, with 15 bases in between. Germline V lookup: CDR1 LNHDA, CDR2 SQIVND (reference sequence). In nucleotides, the CDR3 is TGTGCCAGTAGTATTCAATGGGGGGAGGGTCAGCCCCAGCATTTT. As protein: CASSIQWGEGQPQHF.